These 25 T cell receptor beta chains originate from one sample sequenced in a study of CD8 T cells in Susac syndrome. The authors reverse transcribed 0.5 to 1 ug RNA with random hexamers. Each CDR3 protein gets one entry after TCRdb re-called the immunoSEQ multiplex PCR reads with MiXCR. The sample holds about 150,000 distinct CDR3 sequences; 95% to 96% are singletons and the top ten take 0.14% to 0.15%. The sequenced sample was CD8+ T cells from PBMCs. These receptors were taken from a human donor with multiple sclerosis.

V gene TRBV27 combines with J gene TRBJ1-1; D ambiguous. Deletions cut 3 bases from V and 1 base from J, with 12 bases between. The CDR3 has 15 residues. Germline V gene lookup returns CDR1 MNHEY and CDR2 SMNVEV (reference sequence). CDR3 coding DNA: TGTGCCAGCAGTTTGTATCACGGAACGAACACTGAAGCTTTCTTT. Protein: CASSLYHGTNTEAFF.

The chain is built from TRBV29-1 and TRBJ1-1; D uncertain. The CDR3 has 16 residues. V lost 4 bases, J lost 1 base, and 19 bases lay in between. Germline loops: CDR1 SQVTM, CDR2 ANQGSEA. CDR3 amino acids: CSVGRIARNGNTEAFF. The CDR3 DNA sequence: TGCAGCGTTGGGAGGATTGCAAGAAATGGGAACACTGAAGCTTTCTTT.

The chain recombines TRBV29-1 with TRBJ1-2, with D perhaps matching TRBD1 (5 bases). Trimming shortened V by 0 bases and J by 4 bases, and 15 bases separated the two germline ends. The CDR3 totals 15 residues. Per the germline V gene, CDR1 is SQVTM and CDR2 is ANQGSEA. The CDR3 here is CSVEDPGTVIYGYTF. DNA of the CDR3: TGCAGCGTTGAAGATCCGGGGACGGTGATCTATGGCTACACCTTC.

This chain links TRBV29-1 with TRBJ1-2; D is perhaps TRBD1 (5 bases). Per germline, CDR1 SQVTM and CDR2 ANQGSEA. V was pared by 6 bases and J by 2 bases, with 16 bases between. This CDR3 is built from 14 residues. The CDR3 DNA is TGCAGCGTCCCATCTCCGGGGCCCAACTATGGCTACACCTTC. This gives the protein CSVPSPGPNYGYTF.

In its sample, this clonotype was seen once. The CDR3 nucleotides are TGTGCCAGCAGTAATCAGGGGGGGAATTCACCCCTCCACTTT. Translating gives CASSNQGGNSPLHF. The V and J genes are TRBV27 and TRBJ1-6; TRBD1 matches 7 bases. CDR3 size: 14 residues. Germline CDR1 reads MNHEY; CDR2 reads SMNVEV (reference sequence). With V trimmed by 5 bases and J by 7 bases, 5 bases remained unmatched.

V is TRBV29-1 and J is TRBJ2-5; a weak D match, TRBD2 (5 bases). The CDR3 length is 14 residues. Germline values: CDR1 SQVTM, CDR2 ANQGSEA. The ends were cut back, 1 base at V and 3 bases at J, with 12 bases in the middle. The CDR3 bases are TGCAGCGTTGAAGCGGGAACCTATGAAGAGACCCAGTACTTC. Its protein is CSVEAGTYEETQYF.

The genes are TRBV7-3 and TRBJ2-5; D may be TRBD2 (7 bases). The germline V gene encodes CDR1 SGHTA and CDR2 FQGTGA. The CDR3 loop spans 15 amino acids. The germline V and J ends were trimmed by 5 bases and 5 bases, with 18 bases remaining between them. This CDR3 reads CASSRNGGAGETQYF. CDR3 coding DNA: TGTGCCAGCAGCCGAAATGGGGGGGCCGGCGAGACCCAGTACTTC.

The chain has TRBV9 and TRBJ2-7; D perhaps matches TRBD2 (6 bases). V gave up 4 bases and J gave up 2 bases, with 10 bases separating them. The CDR3 is made up of 13 amino acids. Germline-derived CDR1 and CDR2 are SGDLS and YYNGEE. The CDR3 loop reads CASSPSGPYEQYF. In nucleotides, the CDR3 is TGTGCCAGCAGCCCCAGCGGGCCCTACGAGCAGTACTTC.

This chain links TRBV7-2 with TRBJ2-1; 9 nucleotides align to TRBD1. Germline lookup yields CDR1 SGHTA and CDR2 FQGNSA. CDR3 length equals 17 residues. With 0 bases clipped from V and 6 bases from J, the junction kept 9 bases outside the gene matches. The DNA for the CDR3 is TGTGCCAGCAGCTTAGCCGGGACAGGGAAGGGTCGCAATGAGCAGTTCTTC. Translating it yields CASSLAGTGKGRNEQFF.

The chain recombines TRBV5-1 with TRBJ2-7; 10 bases are shared with TRBD1. The CDR3 consists of 14 residues. The germline CDR1 and CDR2 sequences are SGHRS and YFSETQ. V was pared by 4 bases and J by 3 bases, with 4 bases of the junction left unmatched. CDR3 residues: CASSPGQGDYEQYF. The CDR3 DNA sequence: TGCGCCAGCAGCCCCGGACAGGGGGACTACGAGCAGTACTTC.

The J gene is TRBJ1-2, the V gene TRBV6-2 or TRBV6-3; D unclear. The V end was cut by 5 bases, the J end by 4 bases, with 17 bases between. CDR1 MNHEY and CDR2 SVGEGT come from the germline V gene. The CDR3 contains 15 residues. CDR3 in DNA: TGTGCCAGCAGTATTCCGGACTTAAACGGCTATGGCTACACCTTC. Protein sequence: CASSIPDLNGYGYTF.

The chain recombines TRBV5-6 with TRBJ2-3; no reliable D call. Germline CDR1 and CDR2: SGHDT and YYEEEE. The CDR3 has 14 residues. V was trimmed by 5 bases and J by 0 bases, leaving 10 bases between them. The CDR3 nucleotides are TGTGCCAGCAGTCCTGGGCGGAGCACAGATACGCAGTATTTT. The encoded protein is CASSPGRSTDTQYF.

In its sample, this clonotype was seen once. The chain employs TRBV2 and TRBJ2-5, with D tentatively TRBD1 (5 bases). The germline V gene has CDR1 SNHLY and CDR2 FYNNEI. The CDR3 is made up of 11 amino acids. V was shortened by 10 bases and J by 4 bases, with 10 bases between the two germline ends. CDR3 sequence: CAKQDRETQYF. The CDR3 DNA sequence: TGTGCCAAACAGGATAGAGAGACCCAGTACTTC.

The chain carries TRBV11-2 and TRBJ1-5; no clear D gene. V lost 6 bases, J lost 0 bases, and 9 bases lay in between. The V gene's germline CDR1 is SGHAT and CDR2 FQNNGV. The CDR3 extends over 14 amino acids. CDR3 region: CASRDSDSNQPQHF. CDR3 in DNA: TGTGCCAGCAGAGATTCCGATAGCAATCAGCCCCAGCATTTT.

The chain joins TRBV4-1 to TRBJ2-5; 10 positions agree with TRBD2. The germline V gene encodes CDR1 MGHRA and CDR2 YSYEKL. The CDR3 covers 16 residues. V dropped 0 bases and J dropped 6; count of bases not matched to a gene: 7. For the CDR3, the DNA is TGCGCCAGCAGCCAAGAGCAAGCGGGGGGGCCACAGACCCAGTACTTC. Amino acid sequence: CASSQEQAGGPQTQYF.

The chain is built from TRBV5-4 and TRBJ1-1, with D perhaps TRBD1 (6 bases). The CDR3 sequence is 14 residues long. CDR1 and CDR2 from the germline V gene are SGHNT and YYREEE (reference sequence). Trimming cost V 4 bases and J 4 bases, with 14 bases left between them. The CDR3 region is CASSPPGQLTEAFF. In nucleotides, the CDR3 is TGTGCCAGCAGCCCCCCGGGACAACTCACTGAAGCTTTCTTT.

V usage is TRBV9 and J usage is TRBJ2-7; D is ambiguous. Trimming removed 7 bases from V and 7 bases from J, with 12 bases in between. The germline CDR1 and CDR2 sequences are SGDLS and YYNGEE. CDR3 length equals 11 residues. The CDR3 DNA sequence: TGTGCCAGCGGACCAAACGGGGAGCAGTACTTC. Translation: CASGPNGEQYF.

The chain employs TRBV13 and TRBJ2-7; 8 nucleotides agree with TRBD2. Germline-derived CDR1 and CDR2 are PRHDT and FYEKMQ (reference sequence). V gave up 4 bases and J gave up 2 bases; unmatched junction bases: 10. The CDR3 totals 16 residues. CDR3 coding DNA: TGTGCCAGCAGCTCTAAGCGGGGGATCCATCCCTACGAGCAGTACGTC. Its protein is CASSSKRGIHPYEQYV.

This sequence joins TRBV4-2 and TRBJ1-2; D is unclear. Trimming shortened V by 3 bases and J by 1 base, and 12 bases separated the two germline ends. The CDR3 runs to 15 residues. Germline values: CDR1 LGHNA, CDR2 YNFKEQ. CDR3 loop: CASSHLGDLNYGYTF. The CDR3 DNA follows: TGTGCCAGCAGCCACCTCGGAGATCTTAACTATGGCTACACCTTC.

The rearrangement links TRBV19 to TRBJ2-2; D unclear. V lost 5 bases and J 1 base, leaving 5 bases between the germline ends. Germline lookup yields CDR1 LNHDA and CDR2 SQIVND (reference sequence). This CDR3 is 13 amino acids long. CDR3: CASSPENTGELFF. CDR3 nucleotide sequence: TGTGCCAGTAGTCCGGAGAACACCGGGGAGCTGTTTTTT.

The chain links TRBV27 to TRBJ1-5, with TRBD1 matching over 8 bases. The CDR3 is 15 amino acids. Germline values: CDR1 MNHEY, CDR2 SMNVEV (reference sequence). The J segment lost 4 bases and the V segment lost 4 bases, leaving 6 bases of the junction unmatched. In DNA, the CDR3 is TGTGCCAGCAGTTACGGGACAGGCTTAAATCAGCCCCAGCATTTT. It specifies CASSYGTGLNQPQHF.

This clonotype came up once. V is TRBV5-6 and J is TRBJ2-1, with 10 nucleotides matching TRBD1. CDR1 is SGHDT, CDR2 YYEEEE, per germline. The V and J ends lost 3 bases and 6 bases, in that order; junction bases with no gene match: 12. CDR3 length equals 17 residues. CDR3 protein: CASSSGQGLHMTNEQFF. The CDR3 nucleotides read TGTGCCAGCAGCTCGGGACAGGGGCTCCATATGACCAATGAGCAGTTCTTC.

The chain has TRBV7-6 and TRBJ2-1; 7 nucleotides agree with TRBD2. This CDR3 spans 15 amino acids. V dropped 0 bases and J dropped 7; count of bases not matched to a gene: 6. From germline, CDR1 is SGHVS and CDR2 FNYEAQ. The CDR3 loop is CASSLAPSGVNEQFF. The CDR3 coding sequence is TGTGCCAGCAGCTTAGCCCCCAGCGGGGTGAATGAGCAGTTCTTC.

V is TRBV3-1 and J is TRBJ2-5, with D perhaps matching TRBD2 (6 bases). CDR3 size: 15 residues. V was shortened by 0 bases and J by 2 bases, with 10 bases between the two germline ends. CDR1 is LGHDT, CDR2 YNNKEL, per germline (reference sequence). CDR3 sequence reads: CASSQDSGDQETQYF. The DNA for the CDR3 is TGTGCCAGCAGCCAAGATTCGGGGGATCAAGAGACCCAGTACTTC.

This chain uses TRBV3-1 with TRBJ2-5, with D possibly being TRBD1 or TRBD2 (5 bases each). V was clipped by 3 bases and J by 2 bases, with 13 bases between them. The CDR3 loop spans 15 amino acids. Germline assignment: CDR1 LGHDT and CDR2 YNNKEL (reference sequence). The CDR3 DNA follows: TGTGCCAGCAGCCACTGGAGCGAGGGGCAAGAGACCCAGTACTTC. This codes for CASSHWSEGQETQYF.